The clone carrying this T cell receptor beta chain was counted a single time. The antigen is undetermined. From germline, CDR1 is WNHNN and CDR2 SYGVQD (reference sequence). This CDR3 comprises 13 residues. V lost 9 bases and J 6 bases, leaving 15 bases between the germline ends. Measured with immunoSEQ multiplex PCR; TCRdb has only the in-frame clones, and not every one. The table lists some 110,000 clones, over 90% of them singletons. This sample was taken from a study of T cell responses to AZD1222 COVID-19 vaccine. At the level of the study: Pooling covered second doses at about 4 or about 12 weeks. Study findings and constraints: Along spike, vaccine-associated CD4 TCRs were found throughout, with dominance at 160-218 and 743-854. Per reports, nearly half of all spike-specific TCRs target regions that are unmutated in variants. The sample set comprised mostly white British donors with more females, and clonal diversity was possibly underestimated.

Sequencing was performed on peripheral blood, taken on day 0 of AZD1222 vaccination. This clonotype was obtained from an adult in good health. This sequence joins TRBV10-1 and TRBJ2-4, with D perhaps matching TRBD1 (6 bases). Here the CDR3 DNA reads TGCGCCAGACCGGGACATGAGGGAAACATTCAGTACTTC. It is translated as CARPGHEGNIQYF.